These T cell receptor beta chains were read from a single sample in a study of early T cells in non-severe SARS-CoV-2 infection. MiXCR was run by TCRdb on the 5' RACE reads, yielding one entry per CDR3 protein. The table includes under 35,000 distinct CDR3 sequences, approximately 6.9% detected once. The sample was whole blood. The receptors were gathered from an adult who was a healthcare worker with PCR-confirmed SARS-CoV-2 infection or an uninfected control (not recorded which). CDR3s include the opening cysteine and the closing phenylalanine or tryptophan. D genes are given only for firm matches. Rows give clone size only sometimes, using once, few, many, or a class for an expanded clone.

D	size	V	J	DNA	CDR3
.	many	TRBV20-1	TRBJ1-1	TGCAGTGCCTCCGGGCCCTGGAGCACTGAAGCTTTCTTT	CSASGPWSTEAFF
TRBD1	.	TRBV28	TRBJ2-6	TGTGCCAGCAGTGACAGGGCTGGGGCCAACGTCCTGACTTTC	CASSDRAGANVLTF
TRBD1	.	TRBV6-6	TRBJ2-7	TGTGCCAGCAGAAAGCAGGGGGCGGATTCCTACGAGCAGTACTTC	CASRKQGADSYEQYF
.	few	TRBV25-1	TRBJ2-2	TGTGCCAGCAGTGAGTCCAGGGATAACACCGGGGAGCTGTTTTTT	CASSESRDNTGELFF
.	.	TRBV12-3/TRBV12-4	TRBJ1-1	TGTGCCAGCTTCGGTCGGGGTCTCACTGAAGCTTTCTTT	CASFGRGLTEAFF
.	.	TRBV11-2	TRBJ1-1	TGTGCCAGCAGCTTAGAGGGGCTAGGGACTGAAGCTTTCTTT	CASSLEGLGTEAFF
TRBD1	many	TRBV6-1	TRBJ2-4	TGTGCCAGCAGTGTGGGACAGTTTGGGCCCATTCAGTACTTC	CASSVGQFGPIQYF
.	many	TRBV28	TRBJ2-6	TGTGCCAGCAGGGAGTCTGGGGCCAACGTCCTGACTTTC	CASRESGANVLTF
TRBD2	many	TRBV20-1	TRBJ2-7	TGCAGTGCTAGTCCGGGAGGGCTTAACGAGCAGTACTTC	CSASPGGLNEQYF
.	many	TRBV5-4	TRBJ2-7	TGTGCCAGCAGCTTGGAAGGGATACGGTACGAGCAGTACTTC	CASSLEGIRYEQYF
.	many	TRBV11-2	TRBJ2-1	TGTGCCAGCAGCTCGACGTTCCAACTCAGCTCCTACAATGAGCAGTTCTTC	CASSSTFQLSSYNEQFF
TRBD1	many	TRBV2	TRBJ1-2	TGTGCCACCCAACAGGGGTATGGCTACACCTTC	CATQQGYGYTF
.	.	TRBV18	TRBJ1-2	TGTGCCAGCTCAGGGACGCGGGACTATGGCTACACCTTC	CASSGTRDYGYTF
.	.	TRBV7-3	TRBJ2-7	TGTGCCAGCAGCCCCCTACAGCGAGAGGGATCCTACGAGCAGTACTTC	CASSPLQREGSYEQYF
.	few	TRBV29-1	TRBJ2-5	TGCAGCGTTATCCACTTCATGGCTGGAGAGACCCAGTACTTC	CSVIHFMAGETQYF
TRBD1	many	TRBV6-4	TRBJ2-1	TGTGCCAGCAGTGACTCCGGGACAGGGAGGAATGAGCAGTTCTTC	CASSDSGTGRNEQFF
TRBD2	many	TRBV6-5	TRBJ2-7	TGTGCCAGCAGTCCCGGGACTAGCGGCTACGAGCAGTACTTC	CASSPGTSGYEQYF
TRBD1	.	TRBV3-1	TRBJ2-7	TGTGCCAGCAGCCCCTACAGGGGAGCAACCTACGAGCAGTACTTC	CASSPYRGATYEQYF
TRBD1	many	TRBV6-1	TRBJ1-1	TGTGCCAGCAGTGAAACAGGGGGGATCGTATCCGAAGCTTTCTTT	CASSETGGIVSEAFF
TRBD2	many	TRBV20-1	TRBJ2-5	TGCAGTGCTCCAAGACTAGCGGGAGCCGAGACCCAGTACTTC	CSAPRLAGAETQYF
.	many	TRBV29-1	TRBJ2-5	TGCAGCGGGGGACCCCAAGAGACCCAGTACTTC	CSGGPQETQYF
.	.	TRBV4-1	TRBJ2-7	TGCGCCAGCAGCCAAGATCCTAGCGCGGAGCAGTACTTC	CASSQDPSAEQYF
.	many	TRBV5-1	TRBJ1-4	TGCGCCAGCAGCTATACAGGGAATGAAAAACTGTTTTTT	CASSYTGNEKLFF
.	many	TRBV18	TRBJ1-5	TGTGCCAGCTCACCACTCTGGGGCAATCAGCCCCAGCATTTT	CASSPLWGNQPQHF
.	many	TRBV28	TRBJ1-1	TGTGCCAGCAGTTTGATAAGGCCAGGGGTTAGGAACACTGAAGCTTTCTTT	CASSLIRPGVRNTEAFF
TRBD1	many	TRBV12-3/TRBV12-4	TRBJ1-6	TGTGCCAGCAGTCAACAGGGGGCAGATTCACCCCTCCACTTT	CASSQQGADSPLHF
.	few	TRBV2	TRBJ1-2	TGTGCCAGCAGTGTGACAGGAGGCCCTGGTGGCTACACCTTC	CASSVTGGPGGYTF